This T cell receptor delta chain derives from a study of gammadelta T cells in human blood. Points from the study as a whole: Microbial exposure reportedly appeared to drive polyclonal expansion of innate gamma-delta T cells right after birth.

TCRdb re-called the RT-PCR reads via CATT. The table includes approximately 1,800 delta-chain clones, about 6.5% detected once. This clone is medium-sized. What it binds is not known. This CDR3 is 19 amino acids long. V trimming: 4 bases; J trimming: 0 bases; junction bases outside the gene matches: 7. Looked up from germline, CDR1 is TSWWSYY and CDR2 is QGS. The V call is TRDV1, the J call TRDJ3, with 9 bases aligning to TRDD3. The receptor was derived from a human fetus. What was sequenced was non-Vgamma9Vdelta2 gamma-delta T cells from fetal blood. The CDR3 region has the DNA TGTGCTCTTGGGGCCTACTGGGGGACAAGCTCCTGGGACACCCGACAGATGTTTTTC. Residues: CALGAYWGTSSWDTRQMFF.